This entry lists 20 T cell receptor beta chains sequenced from one sample in a study of metastatic and nonmetastatic thyroid tumors. No treatment had been given to any patient before thyroid surgery. From the PCR reads, TCRdb re-called clones with MiXCR. The table includes around 23,000 clones, about 30% detected once. The sequenced material came from tumor tissue. The origin of the receptors is a female donor with papillary thyroid cancer or a benign thyroid nodule (not recorded which). Some clones in this sample may be carry-over from other donors' samples.

The rearrangement uses TRBV30 and TRBJ2-5; TRBD2 matches 13 bases. V shed 3 bases and J 5 bases; nucleotides not matched to a gene: 12. Germline assignment: CDR1 GTSNPN and CDR2 SVGIG (reference sequence). This CDR3 comprises 17 residues. CDR3 sequence: CAWRRLRGLAGVETQYF. The CDR3 bases are TGTGCCTGGAGGAGACTCCGCGGACTAGCGGGAGTTGAGACCCAGTACTTC. Combining the CDR3 with reference TRBV30 and TRBJ2-5 gives the whole variable domain SQTIHQWPATLVQPVGSPLSLECTVEGTSNPNLYWYRQAAGRGLQLLFYSVGIGQISSEVPQNLSASRPQDRQFILSSKKLLLSDSGFYLCAWRRLRGLAGVETQYFGPGTRLLVL.

This clone was picked up many times. V usage is TRBV3-1 and J usage is TRBJ1-6; the D gene is possibly TRBD1 (6 bases). The CDR3 is made up of 14 amino acids. The V gene lost 4 bases and the J gene lost 10 bases, with 14 bases spanning the gap. Germline V lookup: CDR1 LGHDT, CDR2 YNNKEL (reference sequence). The CDR3 loop reads CASSPPRGGSPLHF. DNA for the CDR3: TGTGCCAGCAGCCCCCCCAGGGGAGGGTCACCCCTCCACTTT.

The table lists this clone with many counts. The rearrangement uses TRBV3-1 and TRBJ2-3, with a possible D match to TRBD2 (6 bases). In germline, CDR1 is LGHDT, CDR2 YNNKEL (reference sequence). The CDR3 is 13 amino acids. Trimming pared 6 bases from V and 6 bases from J, leaving 13 bases between. The CDR3 sequence: CASSSTRLDTQYF. CDR3 DNA sequence: TGTGCCAGCAGTTCGACTAGACTGGATACGCAGTATTTT.

This clone was seen a few times. The J gene is TRBJ2-7, the V gene TRBV2; 7 bases are shared with TRBD2. Per the germline V gene, CDR1 is SNHLY and CDR2 is FYNNEI. The V and J ends lost 5 bases and 4 bases, in that order; junction bases with no gene match: 5. The CDR3 spans 13 residues. CDR3 region: CASSKREGYEQYF. CDR3 bases: TGTGCCAGCAGTAAGCGGGAAGGGTACGAGCAGTACTTC.

Many counts were recorded for this clone. This chain uses TRBV7-2 with TRBJ2-5; D could derive from TRBD1 or TRBD2 (5 bases each). The CDR3 loop spans 16 amino acids. Germline loops: CDR1 SGHTA, CDR2 FQGNSA. V was pared by 2 bases and J by 3 bases, with 16 bases between. The chain's CDR3 is CASSLKGTGPKETQYF. The CDR3 bases are TGTGCCAGCAGCTTAAAAGGGACGGGCCCAAAAGAGACCCAGTACTTC.

The chain joins TRBV12-3 or TRBV12-4 to TRBJ2-3; D possibly corresponds to TRBD2 (7 bases). The V and J ends lost 2 bases and 6 bases respectively, with 12 bases between them. This CDR3 is 14 amino acids long. The CDR3 DNA is TGTGCCAGCAGTTTAAGAGGGGGGGGTGATACGCAGTATTTT. This codes for CASSLRGGGDTQYF.

This chain uses TRBV28 with TRBJ1-2; D is unclear. The germline gives CDR1 MDHEN, CDR2 SYDVKM. Trimming pared 3 bases from V and 2 bases from J, leaving 10 bases between. The CDR3 loop spans 14 amino acids. In DNA, the CDR3 is TGTGCCAGCAGTTTCCCCGGCGGAAACTATGGCTACACCTTC. Encoded protein: CASSFPGGNYGYTF.

This clone was detected ten times or more. The J gene is TRBJ2-2, the V gene TRBV7-3; D is unclear. V shed 4 bases and J shed 2 bases, with 11 bases lying between them. There are 15 residues in the CDR3. Germline values: CDR1 SGHTA, CDR2 FQGTGA. CDR3 protein: CASSSGPFNTGELFF. The CDR3 nucleotides are TGTGCCAGCAGCTCCGGCCCTTTCAACACCGGGGAGCTGTTTTTT.

The chain is built from TRBV2 and TRBJ1-3; D is unresolved. V lost 7 bases to trimming and J lost 4 bases, with 11 bases between them. Germline assignment: CDR1 SNHLY and CDR2 FYNNEI. The CDR3 runs to 13 residues. DNA of the CDR3: TGTGCCAGCACCATGTACAACGGAAACACCATATATTTT. Its protein product is CASTMYNGNTIYF.

This clone was detected a few times. The J gene is TRBJ2-7, the V gene TRBV6-5; 10 bases map to TRBD2. Germline CDR1 MNHEY, CDR2 SVGAGI. The CDR3 sequence is 13 residues long. Trimming took 2 bases from V and 5 from J; bases not matched to a gene: 0. CDR3 DNA sequence: TGTGCCAGCAGTTACCTAGCGGGAGACGAGCAGTACTTC. It yields the protein CASSYLAGDEQYF.

Within the sample, this clone is medium-sized. V usage is TRBV6-5 and J usage is TRBJ1-2; no clear D. Trimming pared 1 base from V and 0 bases from J, leaving 15 bases between. The CDR3 sequence is 17 residues long. The germline gives CDR1 MNHEY, CDR2 SVGAGI. The CDR3 here is CASSYFQAPRTNYGYTF. CDR3 nucleotide sequence: TGTGCCAGCAGTTACTTTCAGGCCCCAAGAACTAACTATGGCTACACCTTC.

Concerning this clone: Other DNA sequences within the sample encode an identical CDR3. The chain uses TRBV19 and TRBJ2-7; 9 nucleotides match TRBD2. V was clipped by 8 bases and J by 2 bases; unmatched bases: 10. Germline CDR1 is LNHDA and CDR2 is SQIVND (reference sequence). This CDR3 spans 15 amino acids. The CDR3 DNA sequence: TGTGCCAGTCAAAGTTCGGCGGGAGGGCCCTACGAGCAGTACTTC. This translates into CASQSSAGGPYEQYF. The full variable domain, completed using reference TRBV19 and TRBJ2-7, is DGGITQSPKYLFRKEGQNVTLSCEQNLNHDAMYWYRQDPGQGLRLIYYSQIVNDFQKGDIAEGYSVSREKKESFPLTVTSAQKNPTAFYLCASQSSAGGPYEQYFGPGTRLTVT.

By sample fraction, this clone is medium-sized. The CDR3 protein is CATSEYRGRTEAFF. In DNA, the CDR3 is TGTGCCACCAGTGAATACAGGGGGCGGACTGAAGCTTTCTTT. This rearrangement joins TRBV15 to TRBJ1-1; TRBD1 agrees at 9 bases. This CDR3 comprises 14 residues. From germline, CDR1 is LNHNV and CDR2 YYDKDF (reference sequence). V shed 6 bases, J shed 5 bases, and the junction held 7 bases outside the gene matches.

This clone was observed at least ten times. Relative to the germline gene, one junction end is altered; a read error may explain this. The gene calls are TRBV6-1 and TRBJ2-7; 10 bases are a match to TRBD1. The CDR3 contains 15 residues. The germline V gene encodes CDR1 MNHNS and CDR2 SASEGT. CDR3: CACSATGTGAYEQYF. The CDR3, as DNA: TGTGCCTGCAGTGCAACCGGGACAGGGGCCTACGAGCAGTACTTC.

This clone rates as medium-sized. This chain connects TRBV12-3 or TRBV12-4 to TRBJ1-1, with D maybe TRBD1 (5 bases). The CDR3 loop spans 14 amino acids. V lost 2 bases to trimming and J lost 11 bases, with 18 bases between them. The CDR3 loop reads CASSLSIGDLDAFF. The CDR3 bases are TGTGCCAGCAGTTTATCTATAGGGGATCTGGATGCTTTCTTT.

This chain joins TRBV5-1 and TRBJ2-7; unclear D gene. Trimming took off 0 bases at V and 3 bases at J, with 7 bases between the two ends. CDR3 length equals 13 residues. Per germline, CDR1 SGHRS and CDR2 YFSETQ. The CDR3 reads CASSLVGSYEQYF. The CDR3 DNA reads TGCGCCAGCAGCTTGGTAGGTAGCTACGAGCAGTACTTC.

This clone was observed many times. A much larger clone lies a single base off, so this may be a read error. The sample holds other DNA sequences that translate to the same CDR3. The CDR3 bases are TGTGCCAGCAGTGAGGATGGAAGGGTTTTAGGGAATGAGCAGTTCTTC. Protein sequence: CASSEDGRVLGNEQFF. This chain links TRBV6-1 with TRBJ2-1, with D hard to call. The V end lost 3 bases, the J end lost 7 bases, and 19 bases lay between the germline ends. The CDR3 extends over 16 amino acids. CDR1 is MNHNS, CDR2 SASEGT, per germline.

The CDR3 region has the DNA TGTGCCAGCAGCTTAGGTGCAGTTGTGTATTCACCCCTCCACTTT. Translation gives CASSLGAVVYSPLHF. This chain uses TRBV11-2 with TRBJ1-6; D remains ambiguous. Germline CDR1 SGHAT, CDR2 FQNNGV. CDR3 length: 15 amino acids. With 1 base removed from V and 8 bases from J, the gap between germline ends came to 12 bases.

Many counts were recorded for this clone. V gene TRBV30 combines with J gene TRBJ2-2; TRBD2 matches at 12 bases. V dropped 4 bases and J dropped 8; count of bases not matched to a gene: 5. CDR1 and CDR2 (germline): GTSNPN, SVGIG (reference sequence). The CDR3 is 14 residues long. The DNA of the CDR3 is TGTGCCTGGAAACTAGCGGGGGGTTATGGGGAGCTGTTTTTT. It specifies CAWKLAGGYGELFF.

As for this clone: Sequence at one end of the junction differs from germline and may be a read error. This sequence joins TRBV7-9 and TRBJ1-2; D is unclear. Germline loops: CDR1 SEHNR, CDR2 FQNEAQ (reference sequence). CDR3 length equals 13 residues. In DNA, the CDR3 is TGTGTCAGCAACCAACAGACCGACTATGGCTACACCTTC. It codes for CVSNQQTDYGYTF.